Below are 32 T cell receptor beta chains sequenced from a single sample in a study of T cell repertoires in cytomegalovirus infection. These receptors' targets are unknown. TCRdb re-analysed the reads in MiXCR, keeping a single row per CDR3 protein. The sample shows some 310,000 distinct CDR3 sequences, 20% to 25% of them seen only once. The specimen comprised cultured PBMCs, sampled from culture after CMV antigen stimulation. The receptor set was obtained from a human donor in good health (CMV status not recorded). Some clones in this sample may be carry-over from other donors' samples.

In its sample, this clonotype was seen a few times. This rearrangement joins TRBV19 to TRBJ1-6, with TRBD1 identical over 10 bases. CDR1 and CDR2 (germline): LNHDA, SQIVND (reference sequence). With 7 bases clipped from V and 11 bases from J, the junction kept 8 bases outside the gene matches. The CDR3 is 14 residues long. The CDR3 DNA reads as TGTGCCAGTAATTGGGGACAGGGGATGACACCCCTCCACTTT. Translation: CASNWGQGMTPLHF.

This chain joins TRBV15 and TRBJ1-3, with a weak D call TRBD1 (5 bases). The CDR3 loop spans 15 amino acids. The V and J ends lost 1 base and 3 bases respectively, with 10 bases between them. CDR1 LNHNV and CDR2 YYDKDF come from the germline V gene (reference sequence). CDR3 sequence (DNA): TGTGCCACCAGCAGAGGAGAGGGACTTGGAAACACCATATATTTT. Its translation is CATSRGEGLGNTIYF. Complete variable domain (other parts from reference TRBV15 and TRBJ1-3): DAMVIQNPRYQVTQFGKPVTLSCSQTLNHNVMYWYQQKSSQAPKLLFHYYDKDFNNEADTPDNFQSRRPNTSFCFLDIRSPGLGDTAMYLCATSRGEGLGNTIYFGEGSWLTVV.

This clonotype has just a few counts. V usage is TRBV6-2 or TRBV6-3 and J usage is TRBJ1-2; D may be TRBD1 (6 bases). Germline CDR1 MNHEY, CDR2 SVGEGT. The CDR3 totals 14 residues. V was pared by 4 bases and J by 7 bases, with 16 bases between. As DNA, the CDR3 is TGTGCCAGCAGTTTCCCGAGACAGGCGATTGGCTACACCTTC. The encoded protein is CASSFPRQAIGYTF.

The V and J genes are TRBV7-9 and TRBJ1-1, with D hard to call. The V and J ends lost 5 bases and 7 bases respectively, with 8 bases between them. The CDR3 runs 11 residues. Per the germline V gene, CDR1 is SEHNR and CDR2 is FQNEAQ (reference sequence). The CDR3 nucleotides are TGTGCCAGCAGCCCCAAATTTGAAGCTTTCTTT. Translating gives CASSPKFEAFF.

J is TRBJ2-2 and V is TRBV5-1; possibly TRBD2 for D (5 bases). V gave up 7 bases and J gave up 2 bases, with 15 bases separating them. The V gene's germline CDR1 is SGHRS and CDR2 YFSETQ. CDR3 length: 15 amino acids. CDR3 nucleotide sequence: TGCGCCAGCGGGATACGGGGATTTAACACCGGGGAGCTGTTTTTT. Its translation is CASGIRGFNTGELFF.

This chain joins TRBV15 and TRBJ1-3, with TRBD1 matching 8 bases. From germline, CDR1 is LNHNV and CDR2 YYDKDF (reference sequence). The ends lost 6 bases at V and 1 base at J; junction bases unmatched: 5. This CDR3 region has 15 residues. CDR3 in DNA: TGTGCCACCAGTGCAGGGGGCGCGTCTGGAAACACCATATATTTT. Amino acids: CATSAGGASGNTIYF.

V and J are TRBV4-3 and TRBJ1-4, with a weak D call TRBD1 (5 bases). V was pared by 1 base and J by 4 bases, with 13 bases between. The CDR3 consists of 16 residues. Per germline, CDR1 LGHNA and CDR2 YSLEER. CDR3 region: CASSQGEGRGNEKLFF. The DNA of the CDR3 is TGCGCCAGCAGCCAAGGGGAGGGACGCGGTAATGAAAAACTGTTTTTT.

This clonotype was counted at least ten times. The rearrangement uses TRBV6-1 and TRBJ2-1, with D maybe TRBD2 (6 bases). V was pared by 0 bases and J by 4 bases, with 16 bases between. The CDR3 is made up of 17 amino acids. CDR1 is MNHNS, CDR2 SASEGT, per germline. CDR3 sequence (DNA): TGTGCCAGCAGTGAAGCTAGCGGATATTCGATTTACAATGAGCAGTTCTTC. The encoded protein is CASSEASGYSIYNEQFF.

The chain couples TRBV20-1 to TRBJ2-3, with TRBD2 identical over 7 bases. The CDR3 spans 14 residues. CDR1 and CDR2 from the germline V gene are DFQATT and SNEGSKA (reference sequence). V was pared by 5 bases and J by 4 bases, with 9 bases of the junction left unmatched. As DNA, the CDR3 is TGCAGTGCTGGTGTGCGCCTAGCGGCAGATACGCAGTATTTT. It yields the protein CSAGVRLAADTQYF.

This clonotype was counted at least ten times. J is TRBJ2-2 and V is TRBV7-2; D unclear. This CDR3 is 15 amino acids long. Germline values: CDR1 SGHTA, CDR2 FQGNSA. V dropped 5 bases and J dropped 4 bases, with 14 bases sitting between them. The CDR3 protein is CASSLDGRSTGELFF. DNA for the CDR3: TGTGCCAGCAGCCTGGACGGCCGATCCACCGGGGAGCTGTTTTTT.

For the CDR3, the DNA is TGTGCCAGCAGCTTGCACTTGGGACAGCGTAATTCACCCCTCCACTTT. Translating gives CASSLHLGQRNSPLHF. The chain recombines TRBV5-6 with TRBJ1-6; 7 bases line up with TRBD1. The CDR3 loop spans 16 amino acids. The junction had 7 bases not matched to a gene; V was cut back by 1 base and J by 6 bases. Germline V gene lookup returns CDR1 SGHDT and CDR2 YYEEEE.

This clonotype occurred a few times. The J gene is TRBJ1-6, the V gene TRBV12-3 or TRBV12-4; TRBD1 agrees at 9 bases. The ends lost 6 bases at V and 8 bases at J; junction bases unmatched: 8. The CDR3 extends over 15 amino acids. CDR3 region: CASSTWDRDDSPLHF. CDR3 coding DNA: TGTGCCAGCAGCACCTGGGACAGGGATGATTCACCCCTCCACTTT.

This clonotype was observed a handful of times. This chain links TRBV4-1 with TRBJ1-2; weak D call: TRBD1 (6 bases). This CDR3 contains 14 residues. Trimming took 4 bases from V and 3 from J, leaving 12 bases between them. Germline assignment: CDR1 MGHRA and CDR2 YSYEKL. CDR3: CASSPRGSYYGYTF. In DNA form, the CDR3 reads TGCGCCAGCAGCCCGAGGGGGAGCTACTATGGCTACACCTTC.

This chain links TRBV12-3 or TRBV12-4 with TRBJ1-2; TRBD1 might be the D (5 bases). V dropped 6 bases and J dropped 4 bases, with 15 bases sitting between them. The CDR3 length is 14 residues. Written as DNA, the CDR3 is TGTGCCAGCAGCCGGGACGGGAAAACCTATGGCTACACCTTC. Amino acids: CASSRDGKTYGYTF.

The rearrangement uses TRBV7-2 and TRBJ2-3; 10 nucleotides agree with TRBD1. This CDR3 is built from 15 residues. V lost 5 bases and J lost 5; bases outside the gene matches: 7. Germline V gene sequence: CDR1 SGHTA, CDR2 FQGNSA. The CDR3 loop is CASSGRQGALDTQYF. The CDR3 DNA reads TGTGCCAGCAGCGGTAGACAGGGGGCATTAGATACGCAGTATTTT.

V usage is TRBV6-5 and J usage is TRBJ2-1; D unclear. V gave up 7 bases and J gave up 4 bases, with 11 bases separating them. The CDR3 length is 13 residues. The germline gives CDR1 MNHEY, CDR2 SVGAGI. The CDR3 coding sequence is TGTGCCAGCACCCAGGTCAATTACAATGAGCAGTTCTTC. Protein sequence: CASTQVNYNEQFF.

This clonotype was observed many times. The genes are TRBV7-8 and TRBJ2-2; D remains ambiguous. This CDR3 spans 14 amino acids. CDR1 and CDR2 (germline): SGHVS, FQNEAQ. V lost 5 bases and J 0 bases, leaving 7 bases between the germline ends. CDR3 DNA sequence: TGTGCCAGCAGCCGGACCGCGAACACCGGGGAGCTGTTTTTT. Its translation: CASSRTANTGELFF. Filled out from reference TRBV7-8 and TRBJ2-2, the complete variable domain reads GAGVSQSPRYKVAKRGQDVALRCDPISGHVSLFWYQQALGQGPEFLTYFQNEAQLDKSGLPSDRFFAERPEGSVSTLKIQRTQQEDSAVYLCASSRTANTGELFFGEGSRLTVL.

This clonotype was seen many times. This chain uses TRBV7-2 with TRBJ2-1, with D possibly TRBD1 on 6 matching bases. V lost 5 bases to trimming and J lost 5 bases, with 13 bases between them. CDR1 SGHTA and CDR2 FQGNSA come from the germline V gene. The CDR3 is 14 residues long. CDR3 region: CASSIRDIHNEQFF. As DNA, the CDR3 is TGTGCCAGCAGCATCAGGGACATACACAATGAGCAGTTCTTC.

The chain employs TRBV14 and TRBJ2-2; a weak D match, TRBD1 (6 bases). The CDR3 runs to 17 residues. Germline V gives CDR1 SGHDN, CDR2 FVKESK. V was cut by 2 bases and J by 0 bases, with 13 bases left in between. The DNA for the CDR3 is TGTGCCAGCAGCCAAAAACCAGGACAGCCGAACACCGGGGAGCTGTTTTTT. This codes for CASSQKPGQPNTGELFF. The full variable domain, with the rest looked up from reference TRBV14 and TRBJ2-2, is EAGVTQFPSHSVIEKGQTVTLRCDPISGHDNLYWYRRVMGKEIKFLLHFVKESKQDESGMPNNRFLAERTGGTYSTLKVQPAELEDSGVYFCASSQKPGQPNTGELFFGEGSRLTVL.

This clonotype was found a few times. V usage is TRBV28 and J usage is TRBJ2-7, with 7 bases that match TRBD1. Trimming at V came to 2 bases and at J to 5 bases, leaving 24 bases not matched to a gene. This CDR3 has 20 amino acids. The germline V gene encodes CDR1 MDHEN and CDR2 SYDVKM. The CDR3 DNA reads TGTGCCAGCAGTTTAGTAGGGGGCGCTAACCTGCCCCTCATGACCGACGAGCAGTACTTC. This sequence encodes CASSLVGGANLPLMTDEQYF. Full variable domain (rest looked up from reference TRBV28 and TRBJ2-7): DVKVTQSSRYLVKRTGEKVFLECVQDMDHENMFWYRQDPGLGLRLIYFSYDVKMKEKGDIPEGYSVSREKKERFSLILESASTNQTSMYLCASSLVGGANLPLMTDEQYFGPGTRLTVT.

This clonotype was seen only once. V is TRBV4-1 and J is TRBJ1-5; possibly TRBD1 for D (5 bases). Germline V gene lookup returns CDR1 MGHRA and CDR2 YSYEKL. The V end was cut by 2 bases, the J end by 2 bases, with 13 bases between. The length of the CDR3 is 16 residues. The CDR3 loop is CASSQTGVSRNQPQHF. CDR3 sequence (DNA): TGCGCCAGCAGCCAAACGGGGGTGTCACGCAATCAGCCCCAGCATTTT.

This clonotype was recorded many times. The chain has TRBV7-9 and TRBJ2-6, with TRBD1 identical over 7 bases. Germline V gives CDR1 SEHNR, CDR2 FQNEAQ (reference sequence). V shed 5 bases, J shed 1 base, and the junction held 17 bases outside the gene matches. The CDR3 spans 20 residues. CDR3 amino acids: CASSPQGWDSSLSGANVLTF. The CDR3 DNA sequence: TGTGCCAGCAGCCCCCAAGGGTGGGACAGTAGCCTTTCTGGGGCCAACGTCCTGACTTTC.

This clonotype has ten or more counts. This rearrangement joins TRBV2 to TRBJ2-3; D might be TRBD2 (7 bases). Germline V gene lookup returns CDR1 SNHLY and CDR2 FYNNEI. The V end was cut by 6 bases, the J end by 6 bases, with 16 bases between. The CDR3 has 14 residues. The CDR3 sequence: CASRLGRGGDTQYF. For the CDR3, the DNA is TGTGCCAGCAGATTGGGCAGGGGAGGGGATACGCAGTATTTT. Supplemented by reference TRBV2 and TRBJ2-3, the full variable domain reads EPEVTQTPSHQVTQMGQEVILRCVPISNHLYFYWYRQILGQKVEFLVSFYNNEISEKSEIFDDQFSVERPDGSNFTLKIRSTKLEDSAMYFCASRLGRGGDTQYFGPGTRLTVL.

This clonotype was picked up a small number of times. The chain is built from TRBV6-5 and TRBJ2-2, with 9 bases fitting TRBD2. Per the germline V gene, CDR1 is MNHEY and CDR2 is SVGAGI. The length of the CDR3 is 17 residues. Trimming removed 1 base from V and 4 bases from J; junction bases left unmatched: 7. CDR3 amino acids: CASSYFSGRGGTGELFF. CDR3 DNA sequence: TGTGCCAGCAGTTACTTTAGCGGGAGAGGTGGCACCGGGGAGCTGTTTTTT.

This clonotype has just a few counts. V gene TRBV28 combines with J gene TRBJ1-1; 9 positions match TRBD1. The CDR3 consists of 17 residues. After removal of 4 bases from V and 2 bases from J, the junction contained 11 bases not matched to a gene. Germline CDR1 is MDHEN and CDR2 is SYDVKM. The CDR3 DNA reads as TGTGCCAGCAGTTCACTAACAGGGGGCCCAGCCAACACTGAAGCTTTCTTT. Protein sequence: CASSSLTGGPANTEAFF.

The sample holds many counts of this clonotype. The chain recombines TRBV7-2 with TRBJ1-6; a possible D gene is TRBD1 (5 bases). Trimming left V 4 bases short and J 6 bases short, with 13 bases between. Germline CDR1 is SGHTA and CDR2 is FQGNSA. CDR3 length: 15 residues. CDR3 sequence: CASSSQDTANSPLHF. Written as DNA, the CDR3 is TGTGCCAGCAGCTCACAGGACACGGCTAATTCACCCCTCCACTTT.

Ten or more counts support this clonotype. The V gene is TRBV7-9, the J gene TRBJ1-2, with D maybe TRBD1 (5 bases). This CDR3 contains 15 residues. Germline loops: CDR1 SEHNR, CDR2 FQNEAQ (reference sequence). Trimming cost V 1 base and J 4 bases, with 13 bases left between them. DNA for the CDR3: TGTGCCAGCAGCTTAGGGCAGGGCGCGGGCTATGGCTACACCTTC. This sequence encodes CASSLGQGAGYGYTF.

Ten or more counts support this clonotype. The chain is built from TRBV7-9 and TRBJ1-1; D unresolved. This CDR3 has 14 amino acids. V was trimmed by 5 bases and J by 0 bases, leaving 10 bases between them. Germline V lookup: CDR1 SEHNR, CDR2 FQNEAQ (reference sequence). The CDR3 DNA follows: TGTGCCAGCAGCCTTCTAGAGGTGAACACTGAAGCTTTCTTT. Amino acid sequence: CASSLLEVNTEAFF.

This clonotype was picked up many times. This chain uses TRBV7-2 with TRBJ2-5; D call uncertain. This CDR3 spans 14 amino acids. V lost 1 base to trimming and J lost 7 bases, with 13 bases between them. Germline V CDR1 and CDR2: SGHTA, FQGNSA. The CDR3 protein is CASSLVSRAGTQYF. The DNA for the CDR3 is TGTGCCAGCAGCTTAGTGTCCCGGGCAGGGACCCAGTACTTC.

Ten or more counts support this clonotype. The chain couples TRBV4-2 to TRBJ2-1; D possibly matches TRBD1 or TRBD2 (6 bases each). Trimming cost V 0 bases and J 5 bases, with 17 bases left between them. The CDR3 has 17 residues. Looked up from germline, CDR1 is LGHNA and CDR2 is YNFKEQ. CDR3 in amino acids: CASSQDRGGTNHNEQFF. As DNA, the CDR3 is TGTGCCAGCAGCCAAGATCGCGGCGGGACAAACCACAATGAGCAGTTCTTC.

V and J are TRBV2 and TRBJ1-2, with a weak D call TRBD1 (5 bases). The CDR3 extends over 13 amino acids. Germline V gives CDR1 SNHLY, CDR2 FYNNEI. V shed 2 bases and J shed 7 bases, with 11 bases lying between them. CDR3 DNA sequence: TGTGCCAGCAGTGAATCTTGGACACCTGGCTACACCTTC. Translated, it gives CASSESWTPGYTF. Full variable domain (remainder filled in from reference TRBV2 and TRBJ1-2): EPEVTQTPSHQVTQMGQEVILRCVPISNHLYFYWYRQILGQKVEFLVSFYNNEISEKSEIFDDQFSVERPDGSNFTLKIRSTKLEDSAMYFCASSESWTPGYTFGSGTRLTVV.

The J gene is TRBJ1-2, the V gene TRBV30, with D hard to call. Trimming cost V 0 bases and J 5 bases, with 10 bases left between them. Germline CDR1 and CDR2: GTSNPN and SVGIG (reference sequence). There are 13 residues in the CDR3. CDR3 residues: CAWSVAQQYGYTF. In DNA, the CDR3 is TGTGCCTGGAGTGTGGCTCAACAGTATGGCTACACCTTC. Based on the CDR3 plus reference TRBV30 and TRBJ1-2, the full variable domain is SQTIHQWPATLVQPVGSPLSLECTVEGTSNPNLYWYRQAAGRGLQLLFYSVGIGQISSEVPQNLSASRPQDRQFILSSKKLLLSDSGFYLCAWSVAQQYGYTFGSGTRLTVV.